This is a list of T cell receptor beta chains from one sample in a study of vaccination and CD4 T cells after COVID-19. For these TCRs, the target antigens are not known. TCRdb used MiXCR to reprocess the PCR reads, holding one entry per CDR3 protein. The sample gives some 10,000 distinct CDR3 sequences, 44% of which show up once; over 10% is in the top ten. The material sequenced was CD4+ T cells from blood, cultured in vitro. These receptor sequences come from a human donor in good health. Each CDR3 is given with its conserved first and last residue. The D gene is left open where the match is weak. Clone size appears in some rows only: once, few, many, or a class for an expanded clone.

clone size	V gene	J gene	D gene	CDR3 DNA	CDR3 protein
.	TRBV12-3/TRBV12-4	TRBJ1-2	TRBD1	TGTGCCAGCAGGATGACAGGGACCTATGGCTACACCTTC	CASRMTGTYGYTF
.	TRBV6-2/TRBV6-3	TRBJ2-7	.	TGTGCCAGCAGTTCCCCTGGCCTCAAGACTGGGGCCCCCTACGAGCAGTACTTC	CASSSPGLKTGAPYEQYF
few	TRBV7-2	TRBJ1-5	.	TGTGCCAGCAGCCCCGGGCCCTCTGGGGGACAGCCCCAGCATTTT	CASSPGPSGGQPQHF
.	TRBV7-2	TRBJ2-1	.	TGTGCCAGCAGCTTCAACTCCTACAATGAGCAGTTCTTC	CASSFNSYNEQFF
.	TRBV6-4	TRBJ2-1	TRBD1	TGTGCCAGCAGTGACGGACAGGACCCCTACAATGAGCAGTTCTTC	CASSDGQDPYNEQFF
.	TRBV7-8	TRBJ2-1	TRBD2	TGTGCCAGCAGCTCCGGGATAGCGGGAGTATCCTACAATGAGCAGTTCTTC	CASSSGIAGVSYNEQFF
once	TRBV6-5	TRBJ2-5	TRBD1	TGTGCCAGCAGTTCCGGGACAGGGGGCGGAGAGACCCAGTACTTC	CASSSGTGGGETQYF
.	TRBV7-2	TRBJ2-2	.	TGTGCCAGCAGCTTCAGTTGGAGGGGGAGCGGGGAGCTGTTTTTT	CASSFSWRGSGELFF
.	TRBV6-2/TRBV6-3	TRBJ2-5	TRBD2	TGTGCCAGCAGAGCGGGAGGGGGCGGGGAGACCCAGTACTTC	CASRAGGGGETQYF
.	TRBV2	TRBJ2-3	TRBD2	TGTGCCAGCAGGCCGGGACTAGCGGCCAGCACAGATACGCAGTATTTT	CASRPGLAASTDTQYF
.	TRBV10-1	TRBJ1-5	.	TGCGCCAGCAGTGAGTCGATCCCGGAAAGCAATCAGCCCCAGCATTTT	CASSESIPESNQPQHF
few	TRBV19	TRBJ1-5	.	TGTGCCAGTAGTATGGGTCGTGATCAGCCCCAGCATTTT	CASSMGRDQPQHF
.	TRBV27	TRBJ2-1	.	TGTGCCAGCAGTCTTAGCGGCTTTTACTCCTACAATGAGCAGTTCTTC	CASSLSGFYSYNEQFF
.	TRBV5-4	TRBJ1-5	.	TGTGCCAGCAGCTTGGACGGGACGGTCGACCAGCCCCAGCATTTT	CASSLDGTVDQPQHF
.	TRBV7-9	TRBJ2-3	TRBD1	TGTGCCAGCAGCTCCCTTTGGACAGGGGGGTTGGATACGCAGTATTTT	CASSSLWTGGLDTQYF
few	TRBV7-9	TRBJ1-1	TRBD1	TGTGCCAGCAGCCGAACGACAGGGGGCTGGGCTGAAGCTTTCTTT	CASSRTTGGWAEAFF
few	TRBV7-2	TRBJ2-7	.	TGTGCCAGCAGCCCCAGGGGGGTAGTCTCCGAGCAGTACTTC	CASSPRGVVSEQYF
.	TRBV10-3	TRBJ1-2	.	TGTGCCATCAGTGGGGCGGAATCCTATGGCTACACCTTC	CAISGAESYGYTF